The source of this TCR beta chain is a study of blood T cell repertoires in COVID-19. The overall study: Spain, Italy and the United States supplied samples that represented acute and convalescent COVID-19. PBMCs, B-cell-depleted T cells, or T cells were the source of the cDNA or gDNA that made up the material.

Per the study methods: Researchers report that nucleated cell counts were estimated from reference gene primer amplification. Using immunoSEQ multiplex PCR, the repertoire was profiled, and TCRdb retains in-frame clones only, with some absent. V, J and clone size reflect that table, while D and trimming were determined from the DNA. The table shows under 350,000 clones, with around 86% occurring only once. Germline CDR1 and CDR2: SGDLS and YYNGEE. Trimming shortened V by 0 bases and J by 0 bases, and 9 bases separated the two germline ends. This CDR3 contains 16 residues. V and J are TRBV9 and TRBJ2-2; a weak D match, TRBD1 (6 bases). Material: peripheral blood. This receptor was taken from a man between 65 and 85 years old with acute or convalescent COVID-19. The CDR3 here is CASSVADRPNTGELFF. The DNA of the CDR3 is TGTGCCAGCAGCGTAGCGGACAGACCGAACACCGGGGAGCTGTTTTTT.